The T cell receptor beta chain described here comes from a study of circulating CD8 cells and anti-PD-1 response in melanoma. Study-level results: Published repertoire comparisons used only baseline and M1 samples from a small cohort with few responders.

The CDR3 is 14 residues long. V was cut by 1 base and J by 6 bases, with 9 bases left in between. Germline CDR1 reads MNHEY; CDR2 reads SMNVEV (reference sequence). Four subsets defined by PD-1 and/or TIGIT were sorted from live CD3+CD8+TCRalphabeta+ cells. TCR libraries were prepared from 15 ng of total RNA with the QIAseq Immune Repertoire TCR panel. TCRdb passed the reads through MiXCR, listing each CDR3 protein once. Counted here are more than 300 distinct CDR3 sequences, about 10% occurring once; the ten biggest clones make up more than 55%. This clonotype is large within its sample. Its antigen is not identified.

This TCR came from a human donor with melanoma. This specimen was CD8+ T cells from PBMCs, taken at baseline or after one month of anti-PD-1 therapy (not recorded which). The rearrangement links TRBV27 to TRBJ2-2, with D maybe TRBD1 (6 bases). CDR3 bases: TGTGCCAGCAGTTTATTACAGGGTTCCGGGGAGCTGTTTTTT. Translation gives CASSLLQGSGELFF.